Each of the 25 T cell receptor beta chains below was sequenced from the same sample in a study of T-cell memory formation after mild COVID-19. TCRdb ran MiXCR on the 5' RACE reads and lists one entry per CDR3 protein. The repertoire holds some 160,000 distinct CDR3 sequences, with approximately 12% as singletons. Sequencing was done on a sample of PBMCs or a T cell subset sorted from them (not recorded which). The receptors stem from a man between 18 and 29 years old who had mild COVID-19 (a few samples of this study predate the infection). Cell type and time point are not known.

This clonotype was observed many times. The chain uses TRBV7-2 and TRBJ1-3, with 10 nucleotides matching TRBD1. The V gene's germline CDR1 is SGHTA and CDR2 FQGNSA. The CDR3 spans 17 residues. The J segment lost 6 bases and the V segment lost 2 bases, leaving 10 bases of the junction unmatched. CDR3 in amino acids: CASSLRSWDRGENTIYF. For the CDR3, the DNA is TGTGCCAGCAGCTTACGTTCGTGGGACAGGGGTGAAAACACCATATATTTT.

In this sample, this clonotype turned up a few times. The chain links TRBV9 to TRBJ1-1; no clear D gene. The CDR3 extends over 14 amino acids. Germline CDR1 and CDR2: SGDLS and YYNGEE. The ends were cut back, 0 bases at V and 4 bases at J, with 10 bases in the middle. CDR3 sequence (DNA): TGTGCCAGCAGCGTAGAAGGGTATGGCACTGAAGCTTTCTTT. Amino acid sequence: CASSVEGYGTEAFF. Supplemented by reference TRBV9 and TRBJ1-1, the full variable domain reads DSGVTQTPKHLITATGQRVTLRCSPRSGDLSVYWYQQSLDQGLQFLIQYYNGEERAKGNILERFSAQQFPDLHSELNLSSLELGDSALYFCASSVEGYGTEAFFGQGTRLTVV.

This clonotype showed up just a few times. This rearrangement joins TRBV4-3 to TRBJ2-3; TRBD2 matches at 7 bases. The CDR3 extends over 16 amino acids. Germline assignment: CDR1 LGHNA and CDR2 YSLEER. The junction had 7 bases not matched to a gene; V was cut back by 1 base and J by 3 bases. The CDR3 here is CASSQGAGLGTDTQYF. In DNA form, the CDR3 reads TGCGCCAGCAGCCAAGGGGCCGGACTAGGAACAGATACGCAGTATTTT.

This clonotype was detected a few times. The chain combines TRBV7-6 with TRBJ2-7, with D perhaps being TRBD1 or TRBD2 (5 bases each). The length of the CDR3 is 13 residues. Germline V gives CDR1 SGHVS, CDR2 FNYEAQ. V was trimmed by 5 bases and J by 0 bases, leaving 8 bases between them. The CDR3 here is CASSRGASYEQYF. In nucleotides, the CDR3 is TGTGCCAGCAGCCGAGGGGCCTCCTACGAGCAGTACTTC.

This clonotype has a count of ten or more. The chain combines TRBV7-2 with TRBJ2-7; no clear D. CDR1 is SGHTA, CDR2 FQGNSA, per germline. CDR3 length: 11 amino acids. V was pared by 8 bases and J by 4 bases, with 9 bases between. CDR3 bases: TGTGCCAGCTCCCTGAGATACGAGCAGTACTTC. Its translation is CASSLRYEQYF.

The chain employs TRBV12-5 and TRBJ2-5; D possibly uses TRBD1 or TRBD2 (5 bases each). The CDR3 loop spans 12 amino acids. Looked up from germline, CDR1 is LGHNT and CDR2 is FRNRAP. Trimming cost V 8 bases and J 5 bases, with 12 bases left between them. The CDR3 bases are TGTGCTAGTTTGGGGGACGAGGAGACCCAGTACTTC. This codes for CASLGDEETQYF.

The table lists this clonotype with many counts. This chain links TRBV7-9 with TRBJ2-2, with D unclear. The V and J ends lost 6 bases and 2 bases respectively, with 13 bases between them. CDR1 and CDR2 (germline): SEHNR, FQNEAQ (reference sequence). The CDR3 length is 15 residues. CDR3 sequence reads: CASRPPAVNTGELFF. The CDR3 DNA reads as TGTGCCAGCAGGCCCCCCGCGGTAAACACCGGGGAGCTGTTTTTT.

V usage is TRBV6-5 and J usage is TRBJ1-3; 8 positions match TRBD1. Unmatched junction bases numbered 7, after V lost 5 bases and J lost 7 bases. This CDR3 has 14 amino acids. Germline V lookup: CDR1 MNHEY, CDR2 SVGAGI. CDR3 sequence (DNA): TGTGCCAGCAGTCGCCTTCGACAGGGGAACACCATATATTTT. This encodes CASSRLRQGNTIYF.

The chain combines TRBV28 with TRBJ2-3, with 7 positions matching TRBD2. The CDR3 runs to 15 residues. Germline CDR1 MDHEN, CDR2 SYDVKM. Trimming took 5 bases from V and 2 from J; bases not matched to a gene: 7. The CDR3, as DNA: TGTGCCAGCAGTCGACCAGGGACTACCACAGATACGCAGTATTTT. It translates to CASSRPGTTTDTQYF.

This clonotype was observed many times. The chain has TRBV20-1 and TRBJ1-5; the D is unclear. CDR1 DFQATT and CDR2 SNEGSKA come from the germline V gene (reference sequence). CDR3 length equals 12 residues. V lost 1 base, J lost 4 bases, and 5 bases lay in between. The DNA of the CDR3 is TGCAGTGCTAGAGCGGGGAATCAGCCCCAGCATTTT. Residues: CSARAGNQPQHF.

V gene TRBV20-1 combines with J gene TRBJ2-1; D remains ambiguous. The V gene's germline CDR1 is DFQATT and CDR2 SNEGSKA (reference sequence). The V end was cut by 2 bases, the J end by 10 bases, with 9 bases between. The CDR3 is 11 residues long. CDR3 coding DNA: TGCAGTGCTAGATTGAGAGAAGAGCAGTTCTTC. Residues: CSARLREEQFF.

This clonotype was counted between two and nine times. V is TRBV18 and J is TRBJ2-3, with no clear D. The CDR3 has 13 residues. Germline CDR1 KGHSH, CDR2 LQKENI. The V gene lost 1 base and the J gene lost 6 bases, with 8 bases spanning the gap. CDR3 amino acids: CASSPLSGDTQYF. CDR3 sequence (DNA): TGTGCCAGCTCACCACTTTCCGGGGATACGCAGTATTTT.

In this sample, this clonotype turned up many times. The J gene is TRBJ2-7, the V gene TRBV6-2 or TRBV6-3, with TRBD1 as a possible D gene (6 bases). Germline V gene lookup returns CDR1 MNHEY and CDR2 SVGEGT. The V gene lost 5 bases and the J gene lost 3 bases, with 14 bases spanning the gap. The CDR3 runs 14 residues. CDR3 nucleotides: TGTGCCAGCAGTACGCTCACAGGGTTCTACGAGCAGTACTTC. Translation gives CASSTLTGFYEQYF.

Only a few counts were recorded for this clonotype. V gene TRBV6-4 combines with J gene TRBJ2-2; 7 nucleotides align to TRBD1. Germline V CDR1 and CDR2: MRHNA, SNTAGT. This CDR3 has 15 residues. The V gene end was trimmed by 3 bases and the J gene end by 3 bases; junction bases not matched to a gene: 4. CDR3 region: CASSEQGIDTGELFF. Here the CDR3 DNA reads TGTGCCAGCAGTGAACAGGGGATAGACACCGGGGAGCTGTTTTTT.

The chain uses TRBV12-3 or TRBV12-4 and TRBJ2-7, with 8 bases identical to TRBD2. V lost 5 bases, J lost 0 bases, and 9 bases stayed unmatched. The CDR3 consists of 16 residues. The CDR3 is CASSPLGGTSSYEQYF. CDR3 DNA sequence: TGTGCCAGCAGTCCCCTTGGAGGGACTAGCTCCTACGAGCAGTACTTC.

The sample holds a few counts of this clonotype. The genes are TRBV10-3 and TRBJ2-5; 8 positions agree with TRBD1. Germline assignment: CDR1 ENHRY and CDR2 SYGVKD. The CDR3 loop spans 14 amino acids. The J segment lost 4 bases and the V segment lost 2 bases, leaving 3 bases of the junction unmatched. CDR3 in DNA: TGTGCCATCAGTGAGGGACAGGGAGTAGAGACCCAGTACTTC. Translating it yields CAISEGQGVETQYF.

This clonotype appeared many times. The chain uses TRBV11-2 and TRBJ2-3, with 11 nucleotides matching TRBD2. Per germline, CDR1 SGHAT and CDR2 FQNNGV. The V gene end was trimmed by 3 bases and the J gene end by 0 bases; junction bases not matched to a gene: 14. The CDR3 covers 20 residues. The CDR3 DNA sequence: TGTGCCAGCAGCTTCCGCCTTTCACCGGGACTAGCGGAGAGCACAGATACGCAGTATTTT. This translates into CASSFRLSPGLAESTDTQYF.

The J gene is TRBJ2-5, the V gene TRBV20-1; 7 bases are a match to TRBD1. Germline CDR1 reads DFQATT; CDR2 reads SNEGSKA (reference sequence). V was pared by 5 bases and J by 7 bases, with 7 bases of the junction left unmatched. The CDR3 has 12 residues. CDR3 in DNA: TGCAGTGCTGAACAGGGGTTAGGGACCCAGTACTTC. This encodes CSAEQGLGTQYF.

This clonotype has a handful of counts. J is TRBJ2-2 and V is TRBV24-1, with TRBD1 identical over 10 bases. This CDR3 is 15 amino acids long. The trim removed 9 bases at V and 4 bases at J, leaving 7 bases unmatched. Germline values: CDR1 KGHDR, CDR2 SFDVKD. CDR3 region: CATRGTGAFTGELFF. CDR3 bases: TGTGCCACCCGTGGGACAGGGGCATTCACCGGGGAGCTGTTTTTT.

The chain has TRBV6-5 and TRBJ1-2, with no clear D. CDR3 length: 14 residues. Germline CDR1 MNHEY, CDR2 SVGAGI. V was cut by 0 bases and J by 5 bases, with 10 bases left in between. The CDR3 sequence is CASSYSTQRYGYTF. For the CDR3, the DNA is TGTGCCAGCAGTTACTCGACGCAGAGATATGGCTACACCTTC.

The chain recombines TRBV5-1 with TRBJ1-4; TRBD1 might be the D (5 bases). CDR3 length: 12 amino acids. V dropped 4 bases and J dropped 7 bases, with 8 bases sitting between them. Germline assignment: CDR1 SGHRS and CDR2 YFSETQ. The CDR3, as DNA: TGCGCCAGCAGCCTTCAGGGTGAAAAACTGTTTTTT. This gives the protein CASSLQGEKLFF. Full variable domain (remainder filled in from reference TRBV5-1 and TRBJ1-4): KAGVTQTPRYLIKTRGQQVTLSCSPISGHRSVSWYQQTPGQGLQFLFEYFSETQRNKGNFPGRFSGRQFSNSRSEMNVSTLELGDSALYLCASSLQGEKLFFGSGTQLSVL.

This clonotype was detected a few times. The V call is TRBV6-2 or TRBV6-3, the J call TRBJ2-7; TRBD1 is a possible D gene (6 bases). From germline, CDR1 is MNHEY and CDR2 SVGEGT. The CDR3 extends over 14 amino acids. Trimming removed 5 bases at V and 1 base at J, with 12 bases between. CDR3 protein: CASSQYRESYEQYF. CDR3 DNA: TGTGCCAGCAGTCAATACAGGGAGTCCTACGAGCAGTACTTC.

This clonotype came up many times. The chain joins TRBV20-1 to TRBJ1-1; D is unresolved. This CDR3 spans 12 amino acids. Trimming stripped 5 bases from V and 1 base from J, with 8 bases between. Germline assignment: CDR1 DFQATT and CDR2 SNEGSKA (reference sequence). CDR3 amino acids: CSARRGNTEAFF. The CDR3 nucleotides read TGCAGTGCTCGTCGGGGGAACACTGAAGCTTTCTTT.

This clonotype was seen a handful of times. This chain connects TRBV20-1 to TRBJ1-4; 7 positions match TRBD1. The germline V gene encodes CDR1 DFQATT and CDR2 SNEGSKA (reference sequence). The CDR3 is 13 amino acids. Trimming took 6 bases from V and 6 from J; bases not matched to a gene: 7. The DNA of the CDR3 is TGCAGTGCAGGAGGGGACAGCTATGAAAAACTGTTTTTT. Protein sequence: CSAGGDSYEKLFF.

V gene TRBV5-1 combines with J gene TRBJ2-3, with TRBD1 identical over 8 bases. CDR3 length: 16 residues. Germline CDR1 SGHRS, CDR2 YFSETQ. Germline trimming cut 0 bases from V and 4 bases from J; bases unmatched to any gene: 7. The CDR3 is CASSLAAGGIADTQYF. Here the CDR3 DNA reads TGCGCCAGCAGCTTGGCGGCAGGGGGCATCGCAGATACGCAGTATTTT.